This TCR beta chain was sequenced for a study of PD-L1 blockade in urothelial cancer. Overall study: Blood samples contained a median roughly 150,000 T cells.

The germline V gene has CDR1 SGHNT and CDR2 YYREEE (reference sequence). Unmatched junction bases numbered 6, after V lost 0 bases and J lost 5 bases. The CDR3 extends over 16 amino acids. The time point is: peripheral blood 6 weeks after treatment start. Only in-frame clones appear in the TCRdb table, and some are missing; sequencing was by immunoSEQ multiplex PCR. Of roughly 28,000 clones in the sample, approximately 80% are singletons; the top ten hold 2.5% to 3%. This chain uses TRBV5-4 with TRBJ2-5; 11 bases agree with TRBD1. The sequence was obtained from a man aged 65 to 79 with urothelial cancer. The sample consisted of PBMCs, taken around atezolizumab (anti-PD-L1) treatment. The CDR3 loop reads CASSLARTGGGETQYF. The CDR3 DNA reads TGTGCCAGCAGCTTGGCCCGGACAGGGGGCGGGGAGACCCAGTACTTC.